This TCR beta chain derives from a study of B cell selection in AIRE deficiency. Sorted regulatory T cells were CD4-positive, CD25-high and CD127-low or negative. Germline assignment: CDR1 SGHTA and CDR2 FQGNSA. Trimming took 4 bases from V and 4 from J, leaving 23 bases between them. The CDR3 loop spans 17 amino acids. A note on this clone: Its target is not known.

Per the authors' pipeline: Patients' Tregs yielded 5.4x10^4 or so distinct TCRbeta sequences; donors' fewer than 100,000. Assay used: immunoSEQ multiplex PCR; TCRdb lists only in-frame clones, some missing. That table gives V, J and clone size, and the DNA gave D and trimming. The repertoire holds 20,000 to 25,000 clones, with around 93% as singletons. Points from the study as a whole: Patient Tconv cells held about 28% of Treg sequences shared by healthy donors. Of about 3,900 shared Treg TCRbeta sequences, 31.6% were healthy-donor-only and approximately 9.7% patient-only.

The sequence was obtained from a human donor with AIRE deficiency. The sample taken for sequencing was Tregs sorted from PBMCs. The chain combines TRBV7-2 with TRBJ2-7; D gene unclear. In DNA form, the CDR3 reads TGTGCCAGCAGCTCCAGGTCCGCCGGAGTAGGTCTTTACGAGCAGTACTTC. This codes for CASSSRSAGVGLYEQYF.